The 5 T cell receptor beta chains below come from one sample, sequenced in a study of T cell repertoires in cytomegalovirus infection (dated by TCRdb to about 2019). Their target antigens are unknown. Read against the paper, the sample's treatment or condition label means: in vitro stimulation with specific CMV peptide epitopes to enrich CMV-specific T cells. Reads for this sample came from an Illumina HiSeq 1500. The public reads were reanalyzed by TCRdb: fastp trimming at Q25, MiXCR alignment, in-frame beta chains only. Here each entry gathers all rows of one CDR3 protein and keeps the most common genes and DNA. The table for this sample lists some 99,000 distinct CDR3 sequences; around 30% of them were counted only once. The top ten clonotypes cover around 80% of the sample. The sample was CD8+ T cells from cultured PBMCs, taken from culture after CMV antigen stimulation. The receptor source for this set is a human donor in good health (CMV status not recorded). Some clones in this sample may be carry-over from other donors' samples.

J is TRBJ2-2 and V is TRBV10-3; D gene ambiguous. CDR3 length: 14 residues. The germline V gene encodes CDR1 ENHRY and CDR2 SYGVKD. Trimming took 2 bases from V and 4 from J, leaving 8 bases between them. The CDR3 protein is CAISEGEPTGELFF. The CDR3 nucleotides read TGTGCCATCAGTGAGGGGGAACCCACCGGGGAGCTGTTTTTT.

The V call is TRBV4-2, the J call TRBJ1-1; D ambiguous. Germline V gene data show CDR1 as LGHNA and CDR2 as YNFKEQ. CDR3 length: 15 amino acids. Trimming took 4 bases from V and 0 from J, leaving 12 bases between them. The CDR3 DNA sequence: TGTGCCAGCAGCCCAGCAGGCGGGCTGAACACTGAAGCTTTCTTT. Translating gives CASSPAGGLNTEAFF.

V gene TRBV7-4 combines with J gene TRBJ2-3; D gene ambiguous. V was clipped by 7 bases and J by 6 bases, with 20 bases between them. The CDR3 loop spans 15 amino acids. CDR1 is SGHVT and CDR2 is SQSDAQ in the germline V gene. CDR3 DNA sequence: TGTGCCAGCACCTCCGCTTGGGAAGAAGGGGATACGCAGTATTTT. It specifies CASTSAWEEGDTQYF.

In DNA form, the CDR3 reads TGTGCCAGTAGTCCAATTGGTCCCGGAAACACCATATATTTT. Its translation is CASSPIGPGNTIYF. The chain carries TRBV19 and TRBJ1-3; D is ambiguous. Germline V gene sequence: CDR1 LNHDA, CDR2 SQIVND (reference sequence). V dropped 5 bases and J dropped 4 bases, with 12 bases sitting between them. This CDR3 contains 14 residues.

The V gene is TRBV15, the J gene TRBJ2-1; possible D gene TRBD1, 6 bases. The CDR3 has 16 residues. Germline V lookup: CDR1 LNHNV, CDR2 YYDKDF (reference sequence). Trimming removed 3 bases at V and 0 bases at J, with 12 bases between. The CDR3 nucleotides are TGTGCCACCAGCAGGGACAGCGTCGGCTCCTACAATGAGCAGTTCTTC. This sequence encodes CATSRDSVGSYNEQFF.